This T cell receptor beta chain was sequenced for a study of tumor-infiltrating lymphocytes in primary liver carcinoma. Across the whole study: Sample yields of productive TCRbeta reads, ranging from roughly 3.5 to 7.13 million, were similar across tissue types.

A constant-region primer primed TCR beta cDNA synthesis from 400 to 550 ng of total RNA. For TCR beta, libraries were produced by three nested multiplex PCR rounds using slightly modified ARM-PCR. In the first two PCR rounds, TRBV1-TRBV30 forward primers were paired with a C-beta reverse primer, and each round lasted roughly 9 cycles. TCRdb analysed the multiplex PCR reads with MiXCR anew, one entry per CDR3 protein. Among about 180,000 distinct CDR3 sequences listed, around 60% were seen once. Unsorted whole blood supplied the blood RNA, and germline DNA was isolated too. Germline-derived CDR1 and CDR2 are SGHAT and FQDESV (reference sequence). Trimming at V came to 5 bases and at J to 6 bases, leaving 8 bases not matched to a gene. The CDR3 consists of 14 residues.

The receptor's source is a man between 35 and 55 years old with primary liver carcinoma and hepatitis B virus infection. The gene calls are TRBV11-1 and TRBJ2-3; 7 bases fit TRBD1. Sequencing was performed on peripheral blood. For the CDR3, the DNA is TGTGCCAGCAGCATACAGGGGCCCACGGATACGCAGTATTTT. Its protein product is CASSIQGPTDTQYF.